This is a list of T cell receptor beta chains from one sample in a study of vaccination effects on CD4 cells after COVID-19. Which antigens these TCRs recognize remains unknown. Only in-frame clones appear in the TCRdb table, and some are missing; sequencing was by immunoSEQ multiplex PCR. The data show 63,000 or so clones, 65% to 85% seen once. Source: CD4+ T cells from PBMCs cultured with HIV peptides, taken before COVID-19 vaccination. The receptors stem from a human donor who had a prior SARS-CoV-2 infection. CDR3s include the opening cysteine and the closing phenylalanine or tryptophan. The order of the fields is D gene, V gene, J gene, clone size, CDR3 protein, CDR3 DNA. The D gene is left open where the match is weak. Where a row states a size, it is once, few, many or the class of an expanded clone; other rows omit it.

d_call: TRBD2; v_call: TRBV5-1; j_call: TRBJ2-1; clone_size: .; cdr3_aa: CASSLGVASGNNEQFF; cdr3_nt: TGCGCCAGCAGCTTGGGTGTGGCTAGCGGGAACAATGAGCAGTTCTTC
d_call: .; v_call: TRBV19; j_call: TRBJ1-1; clone_size: .; cdr3_aa: CASRDLDTEAFF; cdr3_nt: TGTGCCAGTCGGGACCTAGACACTGAAGCTTTCTTT
d_call: .; v_call: TRBV7-9; j_call: TRBJ2-4; clone_size: once; cdr3_aa: CASSPPGLAKNIQYF; cdr3_nt: TGTGCCAGCAGCCCACCGGGGCTAGCCAAAAACATTCAGTACTTC
d_call: TRBD2; v_call: TRBV5-4; j_call: TRBJ2-2; clone_size: .; cdr3_aa: CASSSGGSGRQGTGELFF; cdr3_nt: TGTGCCAGCAGCTCAGGGGGTAGCGGGAGACAGGGCACCGGGGAGCTGTTTTTT
d_call: .; v_call: TRBV6-2/TRBV6-3; j_call: TRBJ1-2; clone_size: .; cdr3_aa: CASSLGVGYTF; cdr3_nt: TGTGCCAGCAGCCTAGGGGTCGGCTACACCTTC
d_call: .; v_call: TRBV9; j_call: TRBJ2-7; clone_size: .; cdr3_aa: CASSVGDTANYEQYF; cdr3_nt: TGTGCCAGCAGCGTGGGGGACACCGCGAACTACGAGCAGTACTTC
d_call: TRBD2; v_call: TRBV24-1; j_call: TRBJ2-3; clone_size: few; cdr3_aa: CATSASGALADTQYF; cdr3_nt: TGTGCCACCTCTGCTAGCGGGGCTTTGGCAGATACGCAGTATTTT
d_call: .; v_call: TRBV6-5; j_call: TRBJ1-1; clone_size: few; cdr3_aa: CASSYSGGLTTEAFF; cdr3_nt: TGTGCCAGCAGTTACTCGGGGGGGCTTACCACTGAAGCTTTCTTT
d_call: TRBD1; v_call: TRBV11-3; j_call: TRBJ2-5; clone_size: few; cdr3_aa: CASSPGQALQETQYF; cdr3_nt: TGTGCCAGCAGTCCCGGACAGGCCCTACAAGAGACCCAGTACTTC
d_call: .; v_call: TRBV19; j_call: TRBJ2-7; clone_size: few; cdr3_aa: CASSIRDRGEQYF; cdr3_nt: TGTGCCAGTAGTATTCGGGACCGAGGAGAGCAGTACTTC
d_call: TRBD1; v_call: TRBV5-1; j_call: TRBJ2-3; clone_size: .; cdr3_aa: CASSLRQGSRDTQYF; cdr3_nt: TGCGCCAGCAGCTTGCGACAGGGTTCTCGAGATACGCAGTATTTT
d_call: TRBD1; v_call: TRBV5-1; j_call: TRBJ1-1; clone_size: .; cdr3_aa: CASSLEQGVVTEAFF; cdr3_nt: TGCGCCAGCAGCTTGGAACAGGGGGTAGTCACTGAAGCTTTCTTT
d_call: TRBD2; v_call: TRBV2; j_call: TRBJ2-3; clone_size: .; cdr3_aa: CASSVRSSGANIF; cdr3_nt: TGTGCCAGCAGTGTGCGTTCTAGCGGGGCCAACATCTTT
d_call: TRBD1; v_call: TRBV2; j_call: TRBJ1-6; clone_size: .; cdr3_aa: CASSEDPGQQYSPLHF; cdr3_nt: TGTGCCAGCAGTGAAGACCCGGGACAGCAATATTCACCCCTCCACTTT
d_call: TRBD1; v_call: TRBV6-5; j_call: TRBJ1-1; clone_size: .; cdr3_aa: CASRTDRANTEAFF; cdr3_nt: TGTGCCAGCAGGACGGACAGGGCGAACACTGAAGCTTTCTTT
d_call: TRBD2; v_call: TRBV29-1; j_call: TRBJ2-7; clone_size: .; cdr3_aa: CSVTLLGLAGGQFSDYEQYF; cdr3_nt: TGCAGCGTTACCCTGTTGGGGCTAGCGGGGGGGCAATTCAGTGACTACGAGCAGTACTTC
d_call: TRBD1; v_call: TRBV19; j_call: TRBJ2-6; clone_size: .; cdr3_aa: CASRLDRAGANVLTF; cdr3_nt: TGTGCCAGTAGGCTTGACAGGGCCGGGGCCAACGTCCTGACTTTC
d_call: TRBD1; v_call: TRBV10-3; j_call: TRBJ2-2; clone_size: .; cdr3_aa: CAVSDRQNTGELFF; cdr3_nt: TGTGCCGTCTCGGACAGGCAAAACACCGGGGAGCTGTTTTTT
d_call: .; v_call: TRBV9; j_call: TRBJ2-5; clone_size: .; cdr3_aa: CASSVTPARGTGQETQYF; cdr3_nt: TGTGCCAGCAGCGTAACTCCCGCGAGGGGTACGGGGCAAGAGACCCAGTACTTC
d_call: .; v_call: TRBV5-1; j_call: TRBJ2-7; clone_size: few; cdr3_aa: CASFHLGNEQYF; cdr3_nt: TGCGCCAGCTTCCACCTGGGGAACGAGCAGTACTTC
d_call: TRBD1; v_call: TRBV2; j_call: TRBJ2-7; clone_size: .; cdr3_aa: CASSEQGAGYEQYF; cdr3_nt: TGTGCCAGCAGTGAACAGGGGGCCGGATACGAGCAGTACTTC
d_call: TRBD1; v_call: TRBV19; j_call: TRBJ1-5; clone_size: .; cdr3_aa: CASSMAMTGGALNQPQHF; cdr3_nt: TGTGCCAGTAGTATGGCGATGACAGGGGGCGCCCTCAATCAGCCCCAGCATTTT
d_call: .; v_call: TRBV6-6; j_call: TRBJ1-2; clone_size: .; cdr3_aa: CASRRGDNYGYTF; cdr3_nt: TGTGCCAGCCGGCGGGGGGATAACTATGGCTACACCTTC
d_call: .; v_call: TRBV9; j_call: TRBJ1-1; clone_size: once; cdr3_aa: CASSVVGGNTEAFF; cdr3_nt: TGTGCCAGCAGCGTAGTGGGCGGGAACACTGAAGCTTTCTTT
d_call: TRBD2; v_call: TRBV6-5; j_call: TRBJ2-5; clone_size: .; cdr3_aa: CASSKTSGGQETQYF; cdr3_nt: TGTGCCAGCAGCAAGACTAGCGGGGGCCAAGAGACCCAGTACTTC
d_call: TRBD1; v_call: TRBV7-8; j_call: TRBJ1-2; clone_size: few; cdr3_aa: CASSPSEGAIYGYTF; cdr3_nt: TGTGCCAGCAGCCCTTCGGAGGGGGCTATTTATGGCTACACCTTC
d_call: .; v_call: TRBV11-1; j_call: TRBJ2-3; clone_size: few; cdr3_aa: CASSLGDTQYF; cdr3_nt: TGTGCCAGCAGCTTAGGTGATACGCAGTATTTT
d_call: .; v_call: TRBV18; j_call: TRBJ2-2; clone_size: once; cdr3_aa: CASSLVRGSGELFF; cdr3_nt: TGTGCCAGCTCACTGGTGAGGGGCTCCGGGGAGCTGTTTTTT
d_call: .; v_call: TRBV3-1/TRBV3-2; j_call: TRBJ1-1; clone_size: .; cdr3_aa: CASSLENTEAFF; cdr3_nt: TGTGCCAGCAGCCTAGAGAACACTGAAGCTTTCTTT
d_call: .; v_call: TRBV6-1; j_call: TRBJ1-3; clone_size: .; cdr3_aa: CASSEAPGAFGNTIYF; cdr3_nt: TGTGCCAGCAGTGAAGCGCCGGGGGCCTTTGGAAACACCATATATTTT
d_call: .; v_call: TRBV9; j_call: TRBJ1-2; clone_size: .; cdr3_aa: CASSVAGVQGEYSYTF; cdr3_nt: TGTGCCAGCAGCGTAGCTGGCGTCCAGGGAGAATACAGCTACACCTTC
d_call: TRBD1; v_call: TRBV4-3; j_call: TRBJ1-3; clone_size: .; cdr3_aa: CASSLGTADSGNTIYF; cdr3_nt: TGCGCCAGCAGTCTCGGGACAGCTGACTCTGGAAACACCATATATTTT
d_call: .; v_call: TRBV19; j_call: TRBJ2-1; clone_size: .; cdr3_aa: CASRPLFEDEQFF; cdr3_nt: TGTGCCAGTAGGCCCCTGTTTGAGGATGAGCAGTTCTTC
d_call: .; v_call: TRBV7-2; j_call: TRBJ1-1; clone_size: once; cdr3_aa: CASTLSWGALGTEAFF; cdr3_nt: TGTGCCAGCACCTTGTCCTGGGGGGCGTTGGGCACTGAAGCTTTCTTT
d_call: .; v_call: TRBV21-1; j_call: TRBJ2-1; clone_size: .; cdr3_aa: CASSKVLAGGPTDINNEQFF; cdr3_nt: TGTGCCAGCAGCAAAGTTCTAGCGGGGGGCCCTACGGATATTAACAATGAGCAGTTCTTC
d_call: TRBD1; v_call: TRBV15; j_call: TRBJ1-1; clone_size: .; cdr3_aa: CATSRARTGAMNTEAFF; cdr3_nt: TGTGCCACCAGCAGAGCCCGGACAGGGGCGATGAACACTGAAGCTTTCTTT
d_call: .; v_call: TRBV9; j_call: TRBJ2-1; clone_size: .; cdr3_aa: CASSVAFYSYNEQFF; cdr3_nt: TGTGCCAGCAGCGTAGCTTTCTACTCCTACAATGAGCAGTTCTTC
d_call: .; v_call: TRBV10-3; j_call: TRBJ2-2; clone_size: .; cdr3_aa: CAISLQLNTGELFF; cdr3_nt: TGTGCCATCAGTCTACAGCTGAACACCGGGGAGCTGTTTTTT
d_call: .; v_call: TRBV3-1/TRBV3-2; j_call: TRBJ2-5; clone_size: .; cdr3_aa: CASSQVDWDAGETQYF; cdr3_nt: TGTGCCAGCAGCCAAGTCGATTGGGACGCTGGGGAGACCCAGTACTTC
d_call: .; v_call: TRBV15; j_call: TRBJ1-2; clone_size: .; cdr3_aa: CATRVRGGNYGYTF; cdr3_nt: TGTGCCACCCGCGTCCGGGGCGGAAACTATGGCTACACCTTC
d_call: .; v_call: TRBV7-8; j_call: TRBJ2-4; clone_size: .; cdr3_aa: CASSLEPNRVDAKNIQYF; cdr3_nt: TGTGCCAGCAGCCTAGAGCCCAACAGGGTGGATGCCAAAAACATTCAGTACTTC
d_call: .; v_call: TRBV24-1; j_call: TRBJ1-5; clone_size: .; cdr3_aa: CATSDLRGQPQHF; cdr3_nt: TGTGCCACCAGTGATTTGAGGGGTCAGCCCCAGCATTTT
d_call: TRBD1; v_call: TRBV2; j_call: TRBJ1-1; clone_size: few; cdr3_aa: CASSEEGTGFMAEAFF; cdr3_nt: TGTGCCAGCAGTGAGGAAGGGACAGGGTTTATGGCTGAAGCTTTCTTT
d_call: .; v_call: TRBV25-1; j_call: TRBJ1-4; clone_size: once; cdr3_aa: CASSDRVGHEKLFF; cdr3_nt: TGTGCCAGCAGTGACCGGGTCGGCCATGAAAAACTGTTTTTT
d_call: TRBD2; v_call: TRBV19; j_call: TRBJ2-3; clone_size: .; cdr3_aa: CASKTSGPGPDTQYF; cdr3_nt: TGTGCCAGTAAAACTAGCGGCCCCGGCCCAGATACGCAGTATTTT
d_call: .; v_call: TRBV9; j_call: TRBJ2-4; clone_size: .; cdr3_aa: CASIRPLAKNIQYF; cdr3_nt: TGTGCCAGCATTAGGCCCTTAGCCAAAAACATTCAGTACTTC
d_call: .; v_call: TRBV7-2; j_call: TRBJ1-2; clone_size: once; cdr3_aa: CASSPSWGQANYGYTF; cdr3_nt: TGTGCCAGCAGCCCCTCTTGGGGCCAGGCTAACTATGGCTACACCTTC
d_call: .; v_call: TRBV5-1; j_call: TRBJ1-1; clone_size: once; cdr3_aa: CASSLALSATGGTEAFF; cdr3_nt: TGCGCCAGCAGCTTGGCCCTGTCAGCGACCGGCGGGACTGAAGCTTTCTTT
d_call: .; v_call: TRBV12-2; j_call: TRBJ2-7; clone_size: .; cdr3_aa: CASRLGSRDLSYEQYF; cdr3_nt: TGTGCAAGTCGCTTAGGGAGCCGGGACCTCTCCTACGAGCAGTACTTC
d_call: .; v_call: TRBV5-1; j_call: TRBJ2-3; clone_size: .; cdr3_aa: CASRYDPRRPSTDTQYF; cdr3_nt: TGCGCCAGCAGGTACGACCCTCGGCGACCTAGCACAGATACGCAGTATTTT
d_call: TRBD1; v_call: TRBV6-5; j_call: TRBJ1-6; clone_size: .; cdr3_aa: CASSPWGQGNSPLHF; cdr3_nt: TGTGCCAGCAGTCCCTGGGGACAGGGGAATTCACCCCTCCACTTT
d_call: .; v_call: TRBV9; j_call: TRBJ1-3; clone_size: .; cdr3_aa: CASSVVWGPGNTIYF; cdr3_nt: TGTGCCAGCAGCGTAGTATGGGGACCAGGAAACACCATATATTTT
d_call: .; v_call: TRBV4-2; j_call: TRBJ2-2; clone_size: few; cdr3_aa: CASSQDLLAITNTGELFF; cdr3_nt: TGTGCCAGCAGCCAAGATCTCCTAGCGATAACGAACACCGGGGAGCTGTTTTTT
d_call: .; v_call: TRBV5-8; j_call: TRBJ1-4; clone_size: few; cdr3_aa: CASSLPGLTEKLFF; cdr3_nt: TGTGCCAGCAGCCTTCCGGGGCTAACTGAAAAACTGTTTTTT
d_call: .; v_call: TRBV9; j_call: TRBJ2-2; clone_size: .; cdr3_aa: CASSVDRGSIAGELFF; cdr3_nt: TGTGCCAGCAGCGTAGATCGGGGTTCTATCGCCGGGGAGCTGTTTTTT
d_call: .; v_call: TRBV6-5; j_call: TRBJ1-2; clone_size: .; cdr3_aa: CASSSPGGLDYGYTF; cdr3_nt: TGTGCCAGCAGCTCACCCGGGGGGCTTGACTATGGCTACACCTTC
d_call: .; v_call: TRBV7-6; j_call: TRBJ2-7; clone_size: .; cdr3_aa: CASSLLEGASSYEQYF; cdr3_nt: TGTGCCAGCAGCTTATTGGAGGGGGCAAGCTCCTACGAGCAGTACTTC
d_call: TRBD1; v_call: TRBV18; j_call: TRBJ1-2; clone_size: .; cdr3_aa: CASSNTRDSLGTF; cdr3_nt: TGTGCCAGCTCAAATACCCGGGACAGCTTGGGGACCTTC
d_call: TRBD2; v_call: TRBV7-9; j_call: TRBJ2-4; clone_size: .; cdr3_aa: CASKGLAGEVDF; cdr3_nt: TGTGCCAGCAAAGGGCTAGCGGGAGAAGTGGACTTC
d_call: .; v_call: TRBV15; j_call: TRBJ2-1; clone_size: .; cdr3_aa: CATSGLGALNNEQFF; cdr3_nt: TGTGCCACCAGCGGTTTAGGGGCCCTCAACAATGAGCAGTTCTTC